This TCR beta chain stems from a study of cytomegalovirus exposure and HLA in healthy donors. Study-wide context: Roughly 80 million unique TCRs from HLA-typed donors made up an early data release.

Researchers ran the PCR with 60 Vbeta and 13 Jbeta primers. The data were produced by immunoSEQ multiplex PCR, yet TCRdb's version contains in-frame clones alone and is incomplete. The profile shows 170,000 or so clones, 65% to 85% of them singletons. The count of this clone is one. Its antigen is currently unknown. Germline loops: CDR1 GTSNPN, CDR2 SVGIG (reference sequence). Between the trimmed V and J ends, which lost 2 bases and 0 bases, there was a span of 11 bases. The length of the CDR3 is 15 residues. General observations from the study: Some TCR beta chains (roughly 150 of them) were listed as cytomegalovirus-associated.

The chain carries TRBV30 and TRBJ1-3; D not certain. This sequence originates from a male donor in good health and CMV-seropositive. Sequencing input: PBMCs. CDR3 sequence reads: CAWSYRRNSGNTIYF. In nucleotides, the CDR3 is TGTGCCTGGAGTTATAGGCGGAACTCTGGAAACACCATATATTTT.